The sequence of this T cell receptor beta chain was determined in a study of blood T cell repertoires in COVID-19. Study background: The samples span acute and convalescent COVID-19 from the United States, Italy and Spain. PBMCs, B-cell-depleted T cells, or T cells provided the cDNA or gDNA that made up the material.

Germline CDR1 KGHSH, CDR2 LQKENI. The CDR3 has 14 amino acids. The germline V and J ends were trimmed by 6 bases and 7 bases, with 13 bases remaining between them. Original data processing: The assay estimated nucleated cells by amplifying reference gene primers. The repertoire was sequenced with immunoSEQ multiplex PCR; TCRdb's copy has only in-frame clones and lacks some. That table furnishes V, J and clone size, whereas the DNA furnished D and trimming. This table has tens of thousands of clones, roughly 80% appearing once. The source of this sequence is a human donor in a cohort sampled during active or convalescent COVID-19. Sequencing was carried out using peripheral blood. V and J are TRBV18 and TRBJ1-6, with TRBD1 as a possible D gene (6 bases). The CDR3 DNA follows: TGTGCCAGCTCTCGACGACAGGAAAATTCACCCCTCCACTTT. Its protein is CASSRRQENSPLHF.